One and the same sample provided the 2 T cell receptor beta chains below, sequenced in a study of blood T cells in healthy people across ages. A second 7 to 11 cycle PCR used barcoded and J-beta primers. TCRdb reanalysed the 5' RACE reads using MiXCR and keeps one entry per CDR3 protein. The sample gives around 1.5 million distinct CDR3 sequences, approximately 40% of which show up once; 6.5% to 10% is in the top ten. The sample was blood. Source of these receptors: a woman aged 18-29 years in good health.

This clonotype was observed a few times. This sequence joins TRBV11-1 and TRBJ1-2; 8 nucleotides match TRBD1. The ends lost 6 bases at V and 4 bases at J; junction bases unmatched: 10. The V gene's germline CDR1 is SGHAT and CDR2 FQDESV (reference sequence). CDR3 length: 15 residues. The CDR3 DNA reads TGTGCCAGCAGTCGACCGGGACAGGCCCGCTATGGCTACACCTTC. The encoded protein is CASSRPGQARYGYTF.

The chain uses TRBV12-3 or TRBV12-4 and TRBJ2-1, with 7 positions matching TRBD2. After removal of 5 bases from V and 2 bases from J, the junction contained 6 bases not matched to a gene. The CDR3 has 15 residues. The CDR3 DNA reads as TGTGCCAGCAGTGACCGGGGGGATACCTACAATGAGCAGTTCTTC. This encodes CASSDRGDTYNEQFF.